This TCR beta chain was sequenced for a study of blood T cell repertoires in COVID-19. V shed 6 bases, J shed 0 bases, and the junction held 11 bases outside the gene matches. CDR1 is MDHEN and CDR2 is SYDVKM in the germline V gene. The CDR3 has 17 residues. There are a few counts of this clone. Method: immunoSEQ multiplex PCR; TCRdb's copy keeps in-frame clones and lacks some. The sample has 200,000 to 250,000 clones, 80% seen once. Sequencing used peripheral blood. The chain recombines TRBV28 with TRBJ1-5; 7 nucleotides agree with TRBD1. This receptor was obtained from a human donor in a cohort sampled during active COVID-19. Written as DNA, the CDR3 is TGTGCCAGCAGACCCGGACAGGCTACCCATAGCAATCAGCCCCAGCATTTT. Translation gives CASRPGQATHSNQPQHF.